What follows describes a single TCR beta chain. The antigen is not known. This record belongs to a study of T-cell memory formation after mild COVID-19. J was trimmed by 2 bases and V by 2 bases; bases with no gene match: 6. The CDR3 runs 15 residues. Germline V gives CDR1 DFQATT, CDR2 SNEGSKA (reference sequence). Study findings and constraints: Most CD4+ clones that shrank were in CM and EM, while CD8+ ones turned up in EMRA.

5'RACE with constant-segment primers yielded barcoded, UMI-tagged TCR alpha and TCR beta cDNA libraries. TCRdb reprocessed the 5' RACE reads via MiXCR and lists one record per CDR3 protein. The table lists just over 300,000 distinct CDR3 sequences, roughly a fifth of them singletons. The sample was PBMCs or a T cell subset sorted from them (not recorded which). The TCR comes from a young man who had mild COVID-19 (a few samples of this study predate the infection). Cell type and time point are not known. The chain combines TRBV20-1 with TRBJ2-7, with 10 bases matching TRBD2. DNA of the CDR3: TGCAGTGCTAGACCCGCTAGCGGGGGTCCCTACGAGCAGTACTTC. It is translated as CSARPASGGPYEQYF.